A selection of T cell receptor beta chains follows, all from one sample in a study of blood T cell repertoires in COVID-19. The protocol was immunoSEQ multiplex PCR, while the TCRdb copy is restricted to in-frame clones and leaves out a portion. In the table there are 250,000 to 350,000 clones, 85% to 90% of which are singletons. The specimen sequenced was PBMCs or T cells enriched from blood (not recorded which). The receptor set was obtained from an older woman in a cohort exposed to, infected with or recovered from COVID-19 (not recorded which). The CDR3 runs from the conserved cysteine through the conserved F or W. Fields, in order: clone size, J gene, D gene, V gene, CDR3 protein, CDR3 DNA. D genes are given only for firm matches. Rows may omit the clone size; those that give it use once, few, many or a size class.

. TRBJ2-3 TRBD2 TRBV18 CASSPSLAGASDTQYF TGTGCCAGCTCACCTTCCTTAGCGGGAGCTTCAGATACGCAGTATTTT
. TRBJ2-3 . TRBV3-1/TRBV3-2 CASSGSLGAPDTQYF TGTGCCAGCAGCGGGAGCCTAGGCGCCCCAGATACGCAGTATTTT
. TRBJ1-5 TRBD1 TRBV19 CASSGQTGSQTNQPQHF TGTGCCAGTAGTGGACAGACAGGGAGCCAAACCAATCAGCCCCAGCATTTT
. TRBJ2-1 TRBD1 TRBV27 CASSPRGQGLGTGNEQFF TGTGCCAGCAGTCCGCGCGGACAGGGTTTGGGGACAGGGAATGAGCAGTTCTTC
few TRBJ2-1 TRBD2 TRBV7-2 CASSPTGTSGNEQFF TGTGCCAGCAGCCCCACCGGGACTAGCGGCAATGAGCAGTTCTTC
. TRBJ1-3 . TRBV30 CAWTLGSSGNTIYF TGTGCCTGGACCCTCGGGAGCTCTGGAAACACCATATATTTT
few TRBJ2-1 . TRBV3-1/TRBV3-2 CASSQALSYNEQFF TGTGCCAGCAGCCAAGCTCTCTCCTACAATGAGCAGTTCTTC
. TRBJ1-2 TRBD1 TRBV11-3 CASSLSQGVNYGYTF TGTGCCAGCAGCTTAAGCCAGGGGGTAAACTATGGCTACACCTTC
. TRBJ2-1 . TRBV29-1 CSVEVLGLNEQFF TGCAGCGTTGAAGTATTGGGACTTAATGAGCAGTTCTTC
. TRBJ1-6 . TRBV18 CASSPKEGGSPLHF TGTGCCAGCTCACCAAAAGAGGGCGGTTCACCCCTCCACTTT
. TRBJ2-5 TRBD2 TRBV9 CASSVVTSGTQETQYF TGTGCCAGCAGCGTAGTGACTAGCGGGACCCAAGAGACCCAGTACTTC
. TRBJ2-1 TRBD2 TRBV9 CASSGTSGKGAANEQFF TGTGCCAGCAGCGGAACTAGCGGGAAGGGCGCGGCCAATGAGCAGTTCTTC
once TRBJ1-2 . TRBV6-5 CASRLPGELYTF TGTGCCAGCAGACTTCCCGGGGAGCTCTACACCTTC
. TRBJ2-5 . TRBV28 CASSRQIQETQYF TGTGCCAGCAGCAGACAGATTCAAGAGACCCAGTACTTC
. TRBJ2-7 . TRBV5-6 CASSLIHYSSYEQYF TGTGCCAGCAGCTTGATACACTATAGCTCCTACGAGCAGTACTTC
. TRBJ2-3 TRBD1 TRBV18 CASSPLRQGGTDTQYF TGTGCCAGCTCACCACTCCGACAGGGGGGAACAGATACGCAGTATTTT
. TRBJ2-7 . TRBV11-2 CASSLIPGASDEQYF TGTGCCAGCAGCTTAATCCCAGGTGCTTCGGACGAGCAGTACTTC
many TRBJ1-2 . TRBV13 CASSLERGAIYGYTF TGTGCCAGCAGCTTAGAGCGGGGGGCCATCTATGGCTACACCTTC
. TRBJ2-7 TRBD2 TRBV28 CASSLAPGLASRGYTLEQYF TGTGCCAGCAGTTTGGCCCCGGGACTAGCGAGTAGGGGGTATACCCTCGAGCAGTACTTC
. TRBJ2-3 TRBD2 TRBV18 CASSPPNRDGTSGRRDTQYF TGTGCCAGCTCACCACCAAACAGGGATGGGACTAGCGGGAGAAGAGATACGCAGTATTTT
. TRBJ2-1 . TRBV12-3/TRBV12-4 CASSMTSFEQFF TGTGCCAGCAGTATGACTAGTTTTGAGCAGTTCTTC
. TRBJ1-5 . TRBV28 CASSLRFSAGVQPQHF TGTGCCAGCAGTTTGAGGTTCTCCGCGGGTGTTCAGCCCCAGCATTTT
. TRBJ2-2 . TRBV7-9 CASSLRSGDTGELFF TGTGCCAGCAGCTTACGTAGCGGAGACACCGGGGAGCTGTTTTTT
. TRBJ2-3 . TRBV5-1 CASSLVASADTQYF TGCGCCAGCAGCTTGGTCGCTAGTGCAGATACGCAGTATTTT
. TRBJ1-4 . TRBV2 CASSEGGWGEKLFF TGTGCCAGCAGTGAGGGGGGATGGGGTGAAAAACTGTTTTTT
. TRBJ1-1 TRBD1 TRBV11-2 CASSARQGSGEAFF TGTGCCAGCAGCGCTCGACAGGGCAGCGGTGAAGCTTTCTTT
. TRBJ1-2 TRBD1 TRBV5-4 CASSSTGIYGYTF TGTGCCAGCAGCTCGACAGGGATCTACGGCTACACCTTC
. TRBJ1-6 . TRBV27 CASSLLDSDSPLHF TGTGCCAGCAGTTTATTGGACAGTGATTCACCCCTCCACTTT
. TRBJ2-1 . TRBV27 CASSLEGAWNEQFF TGTGCCAGCAGTTTGGAGGGAGCCTGGAATGAGCAGTTCTTC
. TRBJ1-6 . TRBV4-3 CASSQERNSPLHF TGCGCCAGCAGCCAAGAACGGAATTCACCCCTCCACTTT